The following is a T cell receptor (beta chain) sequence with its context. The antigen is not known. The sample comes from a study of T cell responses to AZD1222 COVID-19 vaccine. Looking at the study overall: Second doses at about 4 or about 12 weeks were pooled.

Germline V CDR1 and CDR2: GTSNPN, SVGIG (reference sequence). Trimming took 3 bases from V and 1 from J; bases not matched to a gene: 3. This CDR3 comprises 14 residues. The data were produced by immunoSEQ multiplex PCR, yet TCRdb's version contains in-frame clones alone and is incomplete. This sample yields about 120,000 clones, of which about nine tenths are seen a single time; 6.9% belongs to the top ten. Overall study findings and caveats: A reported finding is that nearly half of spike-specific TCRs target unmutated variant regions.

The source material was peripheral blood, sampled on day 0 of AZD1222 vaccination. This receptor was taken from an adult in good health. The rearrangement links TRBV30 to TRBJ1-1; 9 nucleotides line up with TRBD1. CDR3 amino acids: CAWRQGARNTEAFF. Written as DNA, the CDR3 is TGTGCCTGGAGACAGGGGGCGAGGAACACTGAAGCTTTCTTT.